The 25 T cell receptor beta chains in this list originate from one sample, sequenced in a study of regulatory T cells in long-lasting Graves disease. Through Arm-PCR of CDR3 regions and iRepertoire HTBI primers, TCR beta libraries were built. TCRdb reprocessed the multiplex PCR reads with MiXCR, giving one entry per CDR3 protein. The table records a few hundred thousand distinct CDR3 sequences, over 20% of them present only once. The time point denotes: persistent/refractory GD, antithyroid drugs over 5 years with positive TRAb. PBMC RNA was the source of the TCR library. The sequencing used peripheral blood mononuclear cells (PBMCs), collected when the disease was refractory, from a patient treated with antithyroid drugs. The receptors were sampled from a female donor with Graves disease.

This clonotype came up many times. The chain has TRBV29-1 and TRBJ2-7; TRBD1 aligns across 12 bases. J gave up 2 bases and V 7 bases, and 3 bases lay outside the gene matches. This CDR3 comprises 13 residues. Germline assignment: CDR1 SQVTM and CDR2 ANQGSEA. Written as DNA, the CDR3 is TGCAGCGCCCGGGACAGGGGGCCCTACGAGCAGTACTTC. Encoded protein: CSARDRGPYEQYF.

This clonotype was seen ten or more times. The CDR3, as DNA: TGCGCCAGCAGCTCATGGACAGGCCTGAACACTGAAGCTTTCTTT. It translates to CASSSWTGLNTEAFF. The chain couples TRBV5-1 to TRBJ1-1; the match to TRBD1 covers 7 bases. The CDR3 totals 15 residues. J gave up 0 bases and V 3 bases, and 5 bases lay outside the gene matches. Germline lookup yields CDR1 SGHRS and CDR2 YFSETQ.

The chain has TRBV7-2 and TRBJ1-1; unclear D gene. Germline-derived CDR1 and CDR2 are SGHTA and FQGNSA. V lost 2 bases, J lost 8 bases, and 12 bases lay in between. CDR3 length: 13 amino acids. The CDR3 DNA reads as TGTGCCAGCAGCTTAACTACTCAGGCAGAAGCTTTCTTT. This translates into CASSLTTQAEAFF.

This clonotype was seen only once. This chain connects TRBV2 to TRBJ2-1, with a possible D match to TRBD2 (7 bases). From germline, CDR1 is SNHLY and CDR2 FYNNEI. The CDR3 loop spans 14 amino acids. Trimming stripped 8 bases from V and 8 bases from J, with 19 bases between. The CDR3: CASASRGGRDEQFF. CDR3 DNA sequence: TGTGCCAGCGCATCCCGAGGGGGGAGGGATGAGCAGTTCTTC.

This clonotype showed up just once. Being one base from a much bigger clone, this may be a read error. The chain combines TRBV18 with TRBJ1-4, with D perhaps matching TRBD1 (6 bases). CDR1 and CDR2 (germline): KGHSH, LQKENI. This CDR3 contains 13 residues. DNA for the CDR3: TGTGCCGGCTCACCACAGGGCGCGGAAAAACTGTTTTTT. Its translation: CAGSPQGAEKLFF.

This clonotype was observed many times. CDR3 sequence: CASRGTGGRGAQYF. The CDR3 nucleotides read TGTGCCAGCAGGGGGACTGGGGGACGGGGAGCCCAGTACTTC. V gene TRBV11-2 combines with J gene TRBJ2-5, with TRBD2 as a possible D gene (6 bases). V was shortened by 6 bases and J by 9 bases, with 20 bases between the two germline ends. CDR3 length: 14 residues. Germline V gene data show CDR1 as SGHAT and CDR2 as FQNNGV. The variable domain in full, with the rest retrieved from reference TRBV11-2 and TRBJ2-5, is EAGVAQSPRYKIIEKRQSVAFWCNPISGHATLYWYQQILGQGPKLLIQFQNNGVVDDSQLPKDRFSAERLKGVDSTLKIQPAKLEDSAVYLCASRGTGGRGAQYFGPGTRLLVL.

CDR3 nucleotide sequence: TGTGCCAGCAGCGGAGAAATCCTAGGAGTTGGGTATGGCTACACCTTC. Amino acid sequence: CASSGEILGVGYGYTF. This chain joins TRBV13 and TRBJ1-2; D is unresolved. CDR1 PRHDT and CDR2 FYEKMQ come from the germline V gene (reference sequence). The V end was cut by 5 bases, the J end by 5 bases, with 21 bases between. The CDR3 is 16 amino acids.

This clonotype was counted at least ten times. The chain recombines TRBV10-3 with TRBJ2-5; TRBD2 might be the D (5 bases). V lost 0 bases and J 4 bases, leaving 9 bases between the germline ends. Looked up from germline, CDR1 is ENHRY and CDR2 is SYGVKD. This CDR3 is 14 amino acids long. The CDR3 DNA sequence: TGTGCCATCAGTGAGTCGACTAACCCAGAGACCCAGTACTTC. Protein product: CAISESTNPETQYF.

This clonotype was counted ten times or more. The rearrangement uses TRBV2 and TRBJ2-2, with D possibly being TRBD1 or TRBD2 (5 bases each). The CDR3 runs 14 residues. From germline, CDR1 is SNHLY and CDR2 FYNNEI. Between the trimmed V and J ends, which lost 3 bases and 6 bases, there was a span of 11 bases. The CDR3, as DNA: TGTGCCAGCAGTGATTTGGGGGTCCCCGGGGAGCTGTTTTTT. Its protein product is CASSDLGVPGELFF. Full variable domain (remainder filled in from reference TRBV2 and TRBJ2-2): EPEVTQTPSHQVTQMGQEVILRCVPISNHLYFYWYRQILGQKVEFLVSFYNNEISEKSEIFDDQFSVERPDGSNFTLKIRSTKLEDSAMYFCASSDLGVPGELFFGEGSRLTVL.

The table lists this clonotype with many counts. The gene calls are TRBV7-3 and TRBJ2-5; D is perhaps TRBD2 (6 bases). Trimming cost V 1 base and J 0 bases, with 12 bases left between them. The CDR3 length is 16 residues. Per the germline V gene, CDR1 is SGHTA and CDR2 is FQGTGA. CDR3 residues: CASSLSGRGYQETQYF. CDR3 DNA sequence: TGTGCCAGCAGCTTAAGCGGACGGGGGTACCAAGAGACCCAGTACTTC.

This clonotype occurred many times. This chain uses TRBV19 with TRBJ1-5; 9 nucleotides align to TRBD1. This CDR3 spans 16 amino acids. Germline V gene lookup returns CDR1 LNHDA and CDR2 SQIVND (reference sequence). V lost 4 bases and J lost 0; bases outside the gene matches: 4. The DNA for the CDR3 is TGTGCCAGTAGTACCGGACAGGGGAATAGCAATCAGCCCCAGCATTTT. It is translated as CASSTGQGNSNQPQHF.

This clonotype has just a few counts. The chain is built from TRBV4-1 and TRBJ1-4; D is unclear. Germline CDR1 MGHRA, CDR2 YSYEKL. Trimming removed 0 bases at V and 3 bases at J, with 5 bases between. This CDR3 spans 14 amino acids. The CDR3 sequence: CASSQDRSNEKLFF. The CDR3 DNA is TGCGCCAGCAGCCAAGATCGGTCTAATGAAAAACTGTTTTTT.

The chain joins TRBV13 to TRBJ1-6; possibly TRBD1 for D (6 bases). The CDR3 spans 15 residues. Trimming took 5 bases from V and 2 from J, leaving 10 bases between them. Germline-derived CDR1 and CDR2 are PRHDT and FYEKMQ (reference sequence). CDR3 protein: CASSKGTPYNSPLHF. The CDR3 DNA is TGTGCCAGCAGCAAAGGGACACCCTATAATTCACCCCTCCACTTT.

This clonotype was seen at least ten times. The chain employs TRBV27 and TRBJ2-4; no clear D. The V end lost 4 bases, the J end lost 0 bases, and 7 bases lay between the germline ends. CDR1 is MNHEY and CDR2 is SMNVEV in the germline V gene (reference sequence). The CDR3 loop spans 14 amino acids. The CDR3 spells CASSSLLAKNIQYF. The CDR3 nucleotides read TGTGCCAGCAGTTCCCTTCTAGCCAAAAACATTCAGTACTTC.

This clonotype was observed at least ten times. The chain links TRBV2 to TRBJ2-5, with D uncertain. Trimming took 1 base from V and 5 from J, leaving 11 bases between them. Germline CDR1 reads SNHLY; CDR2 reads FYNNEI. This CDR3 is 14 amino acids long. The CDR3 reads CASSEGGSWETQYF. Written as DNA, the CDR3 is TGTGCCAGCAGTGAAGGTGGCAGCTGGGAGACCCAGTACTTC.

The genes are TRBV5-1 and TRBJ1-2; D may be TRBD1 (6 bases). There are 15 residues in the CDR3. CDR1 is SGHRS and CDR2 is YFSETQ in the germline V gene. The V end lost 4 bases, the J end lost 5 bases, and 18 bases lay between the germline ends. Here the CDR3 reads CASSPRTAVSYGYTF. The CDR3, as DNA: TGCGCCAGCAGCCCCAGGACAGCCGTTTCGTATGGCTACACCTTC. The full variable domain, with the rest looked up from reference TRBV5-1 and TRBJ1-2, is KAGVTQTPRYLIKTRGQQVTLSCSPISGHRSVSWYQQTPGQGLQFLFEYFSETQRNKGNFPGRFSGRQFSNSRSEMNVSTLELGDSALYLCASSPRTAVSYGYTFGSGTRLTVV.

This clonotype was observed a few times. The chain uses TRBV20-1 and TRBJ2-5; unclear D gene. The germline V and J ends were trimmed by 6 bases and 5 bases, with 13 bases remaining between them. Germline V gives CDR1 DFQATT, CDR2 SNEGSKA (reference sequence). This CDR3 is built from 12 residues. CDR3 nucleotide sequence: TGCAGTGCCACGACTGGGCGGGAGACCCAGTACTTC. Protein sequence: CSATTGRETQYF.

This clonotype appeared a few times. The chain recombines TRBV11-2 with TRBJ1-4; possible D gene TRBD1, 6 bases. Germline values: CDR1 SGHAT, CDR2 FQNNGV. V dropped 11 bases and J dropped 4 bases, with 23 bases sitting between them. The CDR3 runs 16 residues. The CDR3 loop is CASRAGAALGNEKLFF. DNA for the CDR3: TGTGCCTCGAGGGCGGGGGCGGCACTCGGTAATGAAAAACTGTTTTTT.

This clonotype occurred a few times. This chain uses TRBV12-3 or TRBV12-4 with TRBJ2-1, with D hard to call. This CDR3 contains 12 residues. V was cut by 3 bases and J by 4 bases, with 4 bases left in between. DNA of the CDR3: TGTGCCAGCAGTTTGCAGTACAATGAGCAGTTCTTC. Amino acids: CASSLQYNEQFF.

The chain couples TRBV9 to TRBJ1-2; D remains unclear. Germline V gene data show CDR1 as SGDLS and CDR2 as YYNGEE. The V and J ends lost 4 bases and 2 bases respectively, with 9 bases between them. This CDR3 spans 13 amino acids. CDR3 sequence reads: CASSRTENYGYTF. In nucleotides, the CDR3 is TGTGCCAGCAGCCGTACAGAGAACTATGGCTACACCTTC.

This clonotype was counted many times. This chain links TRBV30 with TRBJ2-7, with no clear D. Germline CDR1 is GTSNPN and CDR2 is SVGIG (reference sequence). V lost 2 bases, J lost 2 bases, and 10 bases lay in between. There are 13 residues in the CDR3. CDR3 nucleotide sequence: TGTGCCTGGAGTAATGCGTATCCCTACGAGCAGTACTTC. Amino acid sequence: CAWSNAYPYEQYF.

The sample holds a few counts of this clonotype. The chain has TRBV20-1 and TRBJ2-7; perhaps TRBD1 as D (6 bases). Germline CDR1 DFQATT, CDR2 SNEGSKA (reference sequence). V gave up 5 bases and J gave up 5 bases, with 16 bases separating them. CDR3 length: 13 amino acids. The CDR3 loop is CSAPQLTGNEQYF. The DNA of the CDR3 is TGCAGTGCTCCGCAGTTAACAGGGAACGAGCAGTACTTC.

This clonotype was detected many times. V and J are TRBV15 and TRBJ2-4; D ambiguous. V shed 5 bases and J shed 0 bases, with 14 bases lying between them. CDR3 length equals 16 residues. Germline CDR1 and CDR2: LNHNV and YYDKDF (reference sequence). CDR3 in DNA: TGTGCCACCAGCCATGAGGAAAATCTAGCCAAAAACATTCAGTACTTC. Translated, it gives CATSHEENLAKNIQYF.

This clonotype was recorded many times. The chain joins TRBV20-1 to TRBJ2-7; perhaps TRBD1 as D (6 bases). The CDR3 has 13 amino acids. V was clipped by 2 bases and J by 3 bases, with 11 bases between them. Germline values: CDR1 DFQATT, CDR2 SNEGSKA (reference sequence). The chain's CDR3 is CSARNLQGYEQYF. As DNA, the CDR3 is TGCAGTGCTAGAAATTTACAGGGCTACGAGCAGTACTTC.

This clonotype was counted ten times or more. This chain uses TRBV2 with TRBJ1-2; TRBD1 matches at 7 bases. Trimming at V came to 7 bases and at J to 9 bases, leaving 11 bases not matched to a gene. CDR3 size: 13 residues. Germline CDR1 SNHLY, CDR2 FYNNEI. As DNA, the CDR3 is TGTGCCAGCACCACCATTACAGGGGACAGCTACACCTTC. Translation: CASTTITGDSYTF.